This T cell receptor (beta chain) was profiled in a study of blood T cell repertoires in COVID-19. The CDR3 has 15 amino acids. Germline lookup yields CDR1 KGHSH and CDR2 LQKENI. Between the trimmed V and J ends, which lost 4 bases and 3 bases, there was a span of 16 bases. Produced via immunoSEQ multiplex PCR; TCRdb's table is partial and in-frame only. The sample includes 100,000 or so clones, roughly 80% of them seen just once. Material: peripheral blood. The chain combines TRBV18 with TRBJ2-7, with D tentatively TRBD1 (6 bases). The sequence derives from a man older than 75 with acute or convalescent COVID-19. The chain's CDR3 is CASSREQGTLYEQYF. The CDR3 region has the DNA TGTGCCAGCTCACGGGAACAGGGTACCCTCTACGAGCAGTACTTC. Looking up the rest from reference TRBV18 and TRBJ2-7 gives the full variable domain: NAGVMQNPRHLVRRRGQEARLRCSPMKGHSHVYWYRQLPEEGLKFMVYLQKENIIDESGMPKERFSAEFPKEGPSILRIQQVVRGDSAAYFCASSREQGTLYEQYFGPGTRLTVT.